These 30 T cell receptor beta chains originate from one sample sequenced in a study of molecular identifiers for immune sequencing clone quantification. TCRdb passed the PCR reads through MiXCR, listing each CDR3 protein once. The sample consists of approximately 680,000 distinct CDR3 sequences, less than 30% of them appearing once. The sequenced sample was naive CD8+ T cells from blood, with Jurkat cell RNA spiked in. The sample's subset: FACS-sorted CD8+CD4-CCR7+CD45RA+ naive T cells. These TCRs come from a human donor in good health. Some libraries in this study had Jurkat cell RNA spiked in.

Worth noting for this clonotype: A much larger clone is a single base away; this may be a read error. The chain employs TRBV19 and TRBJ2-6, with D perhaps matching TRBD1 or TRBD2 (5 bases each). V was shortened by 4 bases and J by 1 base, with 11 bases between the two germline ends. The CDR3 is 16 residues long. CDR1 and CDR2 (germline): LNHDA, SQIVND (reference sequence). The CDR3 coding sequence is TGTGCCAGTAGTACGGGACCGGTATCTGGGGCCAACGTCCTGACTTTC. Residues: CASSTGPVSGANVLTF.

This chain links TRBV20-1 with TRBJ2-2; 12 bases align to TRBD2. The CDR3 is 16 amino acids. Germline trimming cut 1 base from V and 4 bases from J; bases unmatched to any gene: 4. Looked up from germline, CDR1 is DFQATT and CDR2 is SNEGSKA (reference sequence). CDR3 bases: TGCAGTGCTAGAGCTTGGACTAGCGGGATCACCGGGGAGCTGTTTTTT. Protein product: CSARAWTSGITGELFF.

The chain carries TRBV28 and TRBJ2-7, with D hard to call. With 3 bases removed from V and 3 bases from J, the gap between germline ends came to 27 bases. Germline CDR1 is MDHEN and CDR2 is SYDVKM. This CDR3 is 19 amino acids long. CDR3 in DNA: TGTGCCAGCAGTTTTCCCCGAGACACGGCCCTCCCGATTCACTACGAGCAGTACTTC. Its protein is CASSFPRDTALPIHYEQYF.

This clonotype was recorded a few times. The chain employs TRBV28 and TRBJ2-7; 7 positions match TRBD1. CDR1 and CDR2 from the germline V gene are MDHEN and SYDVKM. Germline trimming cut 4 bases from V and 2 bases from J; bases unmatched to any gene: 11. This CDR3 region has 16 residues. CDR3 sequence: CASSSRIGQAPYEQYF. The CDR3 DNA sequence: TGTGCCAGCAGTTCGCGGATTGGACAGGCCCCCTACGAGCAGTACTTC.

Only one count was recorded for this clonotype. Relative to the germline gene, one junction end is altered; a read error may explain this. This chain connects TRBV3-1 to TRBJ2-7; tentative D call: TRBD2 (6 bases). The CDR3 has 15 amino acids. In germline, CDR1 is LGHDT, CDR2 YNNKEL (reference sequence). The CDR3 DNA is TGTGCCAGCAGCCAGACCGGGAGCCGAGCGTGGGAGCGGTACTTC. This encodes CASSQTGSRAWERYF.

This clonotype was seen a handful of times. The junction and the germline gene differ at one end; a read error may be behind it. The genes are TRBV4-1 and TRBJ1-6; possibly TRBD1 for D (5 bases). Looked up from germline, CDR1 is MGHRA and CDR2 is YSYEKL. This CDR3 is 15 amino acids long. CDR3 protein: CASSPRDSSNSPLHF. In DNA, the CDR3 is TGCGCCAGCAGCCCCCGGGACTCCTCTAATTCACCCCTCCACTTT.

Of note for this clonotype: This may arise from a read error, as a much more abundant clone is one base away. The chain carries TRBV6-2 or TRBV6-3 and TRBJ2-5; D is undetermined. Trimming removed 7 bases from V and 1 base from J, with 10 bases in between. This CDR3 is 13 amino acids long. CDR1 is MNHEY and CDR2 is SVGEGT in the germline V gene. CDR3 bases: TGTGCCAGCACTGGCCGAGGCCAAGAGACCCAGTACTTC. This sequence encodes CASTGRGQETQYF.

This clonotype was observed many times. The rearrangement links TRBV20-1 to TRBJ2-7; no firm D call. The length of the CDR3 is 13 residues. Per germline, CDR1 DFQATT and CDR2 SNEGSKA (reference sequence). V shed 3 bases and J shed 1 base, with 10 bases lying between them. CDR3 DNA: TGCAGTGCTAGGTCGAGGATGTCCTACGAGCAGTACTTC. Translated, it gives CSARSRMSYEQYF.

The table lists this clonotype with many counts. This sequence joins TRBV28 and TRBJ2-3; D is ambiguous. The V end was cut by 11 bases, the J end by 2 bases, with 17 bases between. CDR1 and CDR2 (germline): MDHEN, SYDVKM. The CDR3 has 14 amino acids. CDR3 DNA: TGTGCCGGCTCTCGCGAGTTCTCCACAGATACGCAGTATTTT. Protein sequence: CAGSREFSTDTQYF.

V usage is TRBV19 and J usage is TRBJ2-5; 12 bases line up with TRBD2. Looked up from germline, CDR1 is LNHDA and CDR2 is SQIVND (reference sequence). This CDR3 has 16 residues. Germline trimming cut 4 bases from V and 0 bases from J; bases unmatched to any gene: 3. CDR3 sequence: CASSTGLAGYQETQYF. Here the CDR3 DNA reads TGTGCCAGTAGTACAGGACTAGCGGGATACCAAGAGACCCAGTACTTC. The whole variable domain, filled in from reference TRBV19 and TRBJ2-5, reads DGGITQSPKYLFRKEGQNVTLSCEQNLNHDAMYWYRQDPGQGLRLIYYSQIVNDFQKGDIAEGYSVSREKKESFPLTVTSAQKNPTAFYLCASSTGLAGYQETQYFGPGTRLLVL.

Of note for this clonotype: This may be a read error, as it is one base from a much larger clone. V gene TRBV4-3 combines with J gene TRBJ2-3; no reliable D call. The CDR3 has 13 residues. Germline CDR1 is LGHNA and CDR2 is YSLEER. CDR3 loop: CAGSQVRSDTQYF. CDR3 in DNA: TGCGCCGGCAGCCAAGTGCGGTCAGATACGCAGTATTTT.

In DNA, the CDR3 is TGCAGCGCGGACAGCTACAATGAGCAGTTCTTC. Its protein is CSADSYNEQFF. V and J are TRBV29-1 and TRBJ2-1; weak D call: TRBD1 (6 bases). Trimming stripped 7 bases from V and 3 bases from J, with 7 bases between. The germline V gene encodes CDR1 SQVTM and CDR2 ANQGSEA. CDR3 size: 11 residues.

At least ten counts were recorded for this clonotype. The gene calls are TRBV7-3 and TRBJ2-3; tentatively, D is TRBD2 (7 bases). Germline values: CDR1 SGHTA, CDR2 FQGTGA. V was trimmed by 1 base and J by 5 bases, leaving 19 bases between them. CDR3 length: 17 residues. The CDR3 region is CASSLKVGGRAGDTQYF. CDR3 coding DNA: TGTGCCAGCAGCTTAAAAGTCGGGGGGCGCGCGGGAGATACGCAGTATTTT.

This clonotype was counted at least ten times. V and J are TRBV7-2 and TRBJ2-7, with a weak D call TRBD1 (5 bases). V lost 1 base, J lost 0 bases, and 7 bases lay in between. This CDR3 is built from 14 residues. Germline-derived CDR1 and CDR2 are SGHTA and FQGNSA. The CDR3 DNA reads as TGTGCCAGCAGCTTAGTCGACAGCTCCTACGAGCAGTACTTC. Translation gives CASSLVDSSYEQYF. The variable domain in full, completed from reference TRBV7-2 and TRBJ2-7, reads GAGVSQSPSNKVTEKGKDVELRCDPISGHTALYWYRQSLGQGLEFLIYFQGNSAPDKSGLPSDRFSAERTGGSVSTLTIQRTQQEDSAVYLCASSLVDSSYEQYFGPGTRLTVT.

Many counts were recorded for this clonotype. The V and J genes are TRBV12-3 or TRBV12-4 and TRBJ2-3; 9 bases fit TRBD1. The CDR3 runs 17 residues. V gave up 6 bases and J gave up 3 bases; unmatched junction bases: 13. CDR3 in amino acids: CASSLTGTGISTDTQYF. For the CDR3, the DNA is TGTGCCAGCAGCCTAACGGGGACAGGGATTAGTACAGATACGCAGTATTTT.

In its sample, this clonotype was seen many times. The V call is TRBV4-3, the J call TRBJ2-7; possible D gene TRBD1, 6 bases. In germline, CDR1 is LGHNA, CDR2 YSLEER. This CDR3 is 16 amino acids long. Trimming cost V 0 bases and J 4 bases, with 16 bases left between them. The CDR3 region has the DNA TGCGCCAGCAGCCAAGAATCGGCAGGGGCGGAGTACGAGCAGTACTTC. Encoded protein: CASSQESAGAEYEQYF.

This clonotype was counted a few times. The CDR3 coding sequence is TGTGCCAGCAGTCTAGAACGAGGGGAAAAACTTGAAAAACTGTTTTTT. Its translation: CASSLERGEKLEKLFF. V gene TRBV7-9 combines with J gene TRBJ1-4, with a tentative D call TRBD1 (5 bases). The CDR3 sequence is 16 residues long. V lost 6 bases to trimming and J lost 7 bases, with 21 bases between them. CDR1 and CDR2 (germline): SEHNR, FQNEAQ (reference sequence).

The table lists this clonotype with a few counts. The rearrangement links TRBV19 to TRBJ1-5, with D hard to call. The CDR3 extends over 13 amino acids. V lost 5 bases to trimming and J lost 8 bases, with 13 bases between them. CDR1 LNHDA and CDR2 SQIVND come from the germline V gene (reference sequence). The CDR3 loop reads CASSLAVREPQHF. The CDR3 DNA sequence: TGTGCCAGTAGTCTGGCAGTTAGAGAGCCCCAGCATTTT. The variable domain in full, completed from reference TRBV19 and TRBJ1-5, reads DGGITQSPKYLFRKEGQNVTLSCEQNLNHDAMYWYRQDPGQGLRLIYYSQIVNDFQKGDIAEGYSVSREKKESFPLTVTSAQKNPTAFYLCASSLAVREPQHFGDGTRLSIL.

The chain combines TRBV7-9 with TRBJ2-5; D might be TRBD2 (6 bases). Germline V gene data show CDR1 as SEHNR and CDR2 as FQNEAQ (reference sequence). This CDR3 comprises 13 residues. The ends were cut back, 6 bases at V and 1 base at J, with 9 bases in the middle. The CDR3 DNA sequence: TGTGCCAGCAGGGTGGGGGGCCAAGAGACCCAGTACTTC. This sequence encodes CASRVGGQETQYF.

V usage is TRBV6-1 and J usage is TRBJ1-6; a weak D match, TRBD1 (6 bases). Germline CDR1 reads MNHNS; CDR2 reads SASEGT. The germline V and J ends were trimmed by 5 bases and 7 bases, with 12 bases remaining between them. This CDR3 is 14 amino acids long. Here the CDR3 DNA reads TGTGCCAGCAGTTTACAGGGACCGAATTCACCCCTCCACTTT. Its translation is CASSLQGPNSPLHF.

The V gene is TRBV7-6, the J gene TRBJ2-3, with D possibly matching TRBD1 (6 bases). The CDR3 length is 15 residues. Germline V gene sequence: CDR1 SGHVS, CDR2 FNYEAQ. Trimming removed 1 base from V and 4 bases from J, with 12 bases in between. The CDR3 loop is CASSLGGRGSDTQYF. DNA of the CDR3: TGTGCCAGCAGCTTAGGTGGCAGGGGCTCAGATACGCAGTATTTT. The variable domain in full, with the rest retrieved from reference TRBV7-6 and TRBJ2-3, is GAGVSQSPRYKVTKRGQDVALRCDPISGHVSLYWYRQALGQGPEFLTYFNYEAQQDKSGLPNDRFSAERPEGSISTLTIQRTEQRDSAMYRCASSLGGRGSDTQYFGPGTRLTVL.

This clonotype showed up just a few times. The V gene is TRBV6-6, the J gene TRBJ2-7, with a weak D call TRBD2 (5 bases). The germline gives CDR1 MNHNY, CDR2 SVGAGI (reference sequence). V lost 0 bases and J lost 2, with 14 bases in between. This CDR3 spans 16 amino acids. The CDR3, as DNA: TGTGCCAGCAGTTACTCGGAGGCTAGTTCCCCCTACGAGCAGTACTTC. As protein: CASSYSEASSPYEQYF.

This clonotype was picked up many times. This chain joins TRBV12-3 or TRBV12-4 and TRBJ1-4; the match to TRBD1 covers 12 bases. The V segment lost 4 bases and the J segment 3 bases; nucleotides outside the gene matches: 6. The length of the CDR3 is 17 residues. CDR3 region: CASSSLGQGAPNEKLFF. In DNA form, the CDR3 reads TGTGCCAGCAGTTCCCTGGGACAGGGGGCGCCTAATGAAAAACTGTTTTTT.

This clonotype was seen repeatedly, ten times or more. The V call is TRBV28, the J call TRBJ2-3; TRBD1 might be the D (6 bases). CDR3 length: 16 residues. Between the trimmed V and J ends, which lost 3 bases and 1 base, there was a span of 14 bases. Germline CDR1 MDHEN, CDR2 SYDVKM. This CDR3 reads CASSFAPAGGTDTQYF. CDR3 DNA sequence: TGTGCCAGCAGTTTCGCGCCGGCAGGGGGCACAGATACGCAGTATTTT.

Regarding this clonotype: A much bigger clone sits one base away, suggesting this may be a read error. The rearrangement joins TRBV12-3 or TRBV12-4 to TRBJ2-4; TRBD1 matches 8 bases. This CDR3 has 14 amino acids. CDR3 protein: CASSLPGQVNTQYF. CDR3 DNA sequence: TGTGCCAGCAGCCTACCGGGACAGGTGAACACTCAGTACTTC.

Notes on this clonotype: An end of the junction does not agree with germline; a read error may underlie this. This rearrangement joins TRBV19 to TRBJ2-2; no firm D call. CDR1 is LNHDA and CDR2 is SQIVND in the germline V gene (reference sequence). CDR3 size: 12 residues. CDR3 sequence reads: CAGSPITGELFF. The CDR3 DNA reads TGTGCCGGTAGTCCGATCACCGGGGAGCTGTTTTTT.

A few counts support this clonotype. The chain recombines TRBV9 with TRBJ2-1, with D uncertain. The germline gives CDR1 SGDLS, CDR2 YYNGEE. This CDR3 is 18 amino acids long. The germline V and J ends were trimmed by 4 bases and 1 base, with 21 bases remaining between them. The CDR3 DNA follows: TGTGCCAGCAGCCCCCCCCGAGGAGCGCATAGATCCTACAATGAGCAGTTCTTC. It translates to CASSPPRGAHRSYNEQFF.

Worth noting for this clonotype: This may arise from a read error, as a much more abundant clone is one base away. J is TRBJ2-4 and V is TRBV30, with TRBD1 matching over 8 bases. From germline, CDR1 is GTSNPN and CDR2 SVGIG (reference sequence). Germline trimming cut 0 bases from V and 12 bases from J; bases unmatched to any gene: 4. This CDR3 has 12 amino acids. For the CDR3, the DNA is TGTGCCTGGAGTGTTAGGACAGGGAGTCAGTACTTC. Its translation is CAWSVRTGSQYF.

This clonotype was recorded many times. The chain recombines TRBV14 with TRBJ1-2; D possibly corresponds to TRBD1 (6 bases). The germline gives CDR1 SGHDN, CDR2 FVKESK. This CDR3 is built from 16 residues. Between the trimmed V and J ends, which lost 5 bases and 4 bases, there was a span of 20 bases. The CDR3 DNA follows: TGTGCCAGCAGCAGAAGACAGGATCTCTCTCTCTATGGCTACACCTTC. It specifies CASSRRQDLSLYGYTF. Full variable domain (remainder filled in from reference TRBV14 and TRBJ1-2): EAGVTQFPSHSVIEKGQTVTLRCDPISGHDNLYWYRRVMGKEIKFLLHFVKESKQDESGMPNNRFLAERTGGTYSTLKVQPAELEDSGVYFCASSRRQDLSLYGYTFGSGTRLTVV.

V usage is TRBV7-9 and J usage is TRBJ2-1; D unclear. V gave up 5 bases and J gave up 11 bases, with 10 bases separating them. Germline-derived CDR1 and CDR2 are SEHNR and FQNEAQ (reference sequence). The CDR3 length is 11 residues. This chain's CDR3 is CASSQGHQQFF. The CDR3 coding sequence is TGTGCCAGCAGCCAAGGCCATCAGCAGTTCTTC.